Listed here are 18 T cell receptor beta chains from one sample, sequenced in a study of technical replicates of blood from several donors (dated 2017 in TCRdb). The receptor library was made with the immunoSEQ multiplex PCR assay. The immuneACCESS repertoire file appears here via TCRdb, limited to in-frame rearrangements. These files lack a portion of the clones; in checked studies, under half of the deficit traces to unresolved V genes, and the cause of the others is not known. The sample table contains over 50,000 clones; only one count was recorded for roughly 86% of them. The top ten hold about 5.2% of the sample. The sample comprised PBMCs. The receptors were gathered from a human donor in good health. Some clones in this sample may be carry-over from other donors' samples.

This chain links TRBV5-1 with TRBJ2-3; TRBD1 agrees at 11 bases. Trimming at V came to 5 bases and at J to 6 bases, leaving 11 bases not matched to a gene. The CDR3 consists of 16 residues. The V gene's germline CDR1 is SGHRS and CDR2 YFSETQ. The CDR3 protein is CASSLGTGGIMDTQYF. As DNA, the CDR3 is TGCGCCAGCAGTTTAGGGACAGGGGGTATTATGGATACGCAGTATTTT.

V is TRBV7-9 and J is TRBJ1-1; D may be TRBD1 (6 bases). V was pared by 7 bases and J by 8 bases, with 14 bases between. Germline values: CDR1 SEHNR, CDR2 FQNEAQ (reference sequence). This CDR3 region has 12 residues. The chain's CDR3 is CASTTSGTEAFF. The CDR3 DNA follows: TGTGCCAGCACCACAAGCGGGACAGAAGCTTTCTTT.

The chain employs TRBV5-6 and TRBJ2-7; 8 nucleotides agree with TRBD1. The CDR3 is 16 amino acids. CDR1 and CDR2 from the germline V gene are SGHDT and YYEEEE. Trimming removed 0 bases from V and 0 bases from J; junction bases left unmatched: 5. The CDR3 DNA is TGTGCCAGCAGCTTGGCGTACAGGGGGTTCTCCTACGAGCAGTACTTC. The encoded protein is CASSLAYRGFSYEQYF.

This chain's CDR3 is CAWGEYGGYTF. The DNA for the CDR3 is TGTGCCTGGGGCGAGTACGGTGGCTACACCTTC. This chain connects TRBV14 to TRBJ1-2; possibly TRBD1 for D (5 bases). Germline V gene lookup returns CDR1 SGHDN and CDR2 FVKESK. The CDR3 length is 11 residues. The V gene lost 11 bases and the J gene lost 7 bases, with 14 bases spanning the gap.

The CDR3 DNA reads as TGCAGCGTTGAAGATTTTCGGGACAGCAACAATGAGCAGTTCTTC. Protein sequence: CSVEDFRDSNNEQFF. The V call is TRBV29-1, the J call TRBJ2-1, with 7 bases that match TRBD1. The CDR3 has 15 amino acids. Per the germline V gene, CDR1 is SQVTM and CDR2 is ANQGSEA. V lost 0 bases to trimming and J lost 5 bases; unmatched junction nucleotides: 7.

This chain links TRBV7-2 with TRBJ1-4; no definite D call. From germline, CDR1 is SGHTA and CDR2 FQGNSA. The CDR3 is 13 amino acids. V dropped 5 bases and J dropped 10 bases, with 14 bases sitting between them. The DNA of the CDR3 is TGTGCCAGCAGCCGGGTCTTCCGGGGAAAACTGTTTTTT. This gives the protein CASSRVFRGKLFF.

The V gene is TRBV7-2, the J gene TRBJ1-6; D is possibly TRBD1 (6 bases). The V and J ends lost 0 bases and 14 bases respectively, with 14 bases between them. From germline, CDR1 is SGHTA and CDR2 FQGNSA. The CDR3 loop spans 14 amino acids. The CDR3 DNA follows: TGTGCCAGCAGCTTAGCGCTACAGGGTGAGGCCCTCCACTTT. It encodes CASSLALQGEALHF.

The J gene is TRBJ2-5, the V gene TRBV5-4, with 7 nucleotides matching TRBD1. Trimming cost V 0 bases and J 4 bases; bases outside gene matches: 12. The CDR3 sequence is 17 residues long. Germline V gene data show CDR1 as SGHNT and CDR2 as YYREEE (reference sequence). The CDR3 is CASSLGAGGKGRETQYF. DNA of the CDR3: TGTGCCAGCAGCTTGGGGGCAGGGGGTAAAGGGAGAGAGACCCAGTACTTC.

This rearrangement joins TRBV5-8 to TRBJ2-7, with no clear D. This CDR3 is built from 15 residues. V was cut by 3 bases and J by 1 base, with 14 bases left in between. Germline-derived CDR1 and CDR2 are SGHTS and YDEGEE. The CDR3 sequence is CASSSAFEDSYEQYF. The CDR3 bases are TGTGCCAGCAGCTCGGCCTTTGAGGATTCCTACGAGCAGTACTTC.

A remark on this clone: Other DNA sequences in this sample translate to the same CDR3. The rearrangement links TRBV18 to TRBJ1-1, with TRBD1 as a possible D gene (6 bases). Trimming left V 3 bases short and J 0 bases short, with 8 bases between. CDR3 length: 14 residues. In germline, CDR1 is KGHSH, CDR2 LQKENI. In DNA, the CDR3 is TGTGCCAGCTCACCGGACAGAATGAACACTGAAGCTTTCTTT. Protein sequence: CASSPDRMNTEAFF.

Points on this clone: Compared with germline, one end of the junction differs, possibly owing to a read error. V gene TRBV7-3 combines with J gene TRBJ1-6; D remains ambiguous. This CDR3 has 12 residues. Germline values: CDR1 SGHTA, CDR2 FQGTGA. This CDR3 reads CYRLVYNSPLHF. CDR3 nucleotide sequence: TGCTACCGCCTCGTTTATAATTCACCCCTCCACTTT.

The CDR3 loop reads CASGLVSRPGEQYF. CDR3 nucleotide sequence: TGTGCTAGTGGTTTGGTTTCTCGTCCGGGCGAGCAGTACTTC. This rearrangement joins TRBV12-5 to TRBJ2-7; D is undetermined. Germline CDR1 and CDR2: LGHNT and FRNRAP. CDR3 length: 14 amino acids. V shed 0 bases and J shed 6 bases, with 12 bases lying between them.

This chain uses TRBV7-9 with TRBJ2-1; 14 nucleotides agree with TRBD2. Per the germline V gene, CDR1 is SEHNR and CDR2 is FQNEAQ (reference sequence). The CDR3 extends over 15 amino acids. The junction had 4 bases not matched to a gene; V was cut back by 5 bases and J by 7 bases. CDR3: CASSLGLAGVNEQFF. In DNA form, the CDR3 reads TGTGCCAGCAGCCTGGGACTAGCGGGAGTTAATGAGCAGTTCTTC.

This clone was recorded only once. The V and J genes are TRBV9 and TRBJ2-3, with a possible D match to TRBD2 (6 bases). CDR3 length: 16 residues. V dropped 4 bases and J dropped 6 bases, with 21 bases sitting between them. Germline lookup yields CDR1 SGDLS and CDR2 YYNGEE. This CDR3 is CASSSGRGTTSDTQYF. Here the CDR3 DNA reads TGTGCCAGCAGCTCCGGACGGGGGACGACATCGGATACGCAGTATTTT.

The V and J genes are TRBV5-1 and TRBJ2-3, with 12 bases identical to TRBD2. From germline, CDR1 is SGHRS and CDR2 YFSETQ. CDR3 length: 16 amino acids. After removal of 1 base from V and 4 bases from J, the junction contained 4 bases not matched to a gene. CDR3 sequence: CASSLSPSGGADTQYF. The DNA for the CDR3 is TGCGCCAGCAGCTTGAGTCCTAGCGGGGGGGCAGATACGCAGTATTTT.

V and J are TRBV6-5 and TRBJ2-1, with 9 bases aligning to TRBD2. V lost 2 bases and J lost 9; bases outside the gene matches: 5. CDR1 is MNHEY and CDR2 is SVGAGI in the germline V gene. This CDR3 comprises 14 residues. The DNA of the CDR3 is TGTGCCAGCAGTTACGTCCTAGCGGGAACTGAGCAGTTCTTC. It yields the protein CASSYVLAGTEQFF.

The chain links TRBV4-1 to TRBJ2-6, with a possible D match to TRBD2 (7 bases). The CDR3 spans 18 residues. Germline V gives CDR1 MGHRA, CDR2 YSYEKL. V lost 8 bases and J lost 0, with 20 bases in between. The CDR3: CASGKGGDVFSGANVLTF. The DNA for the CDR3 is TGCGCCAGCGGGAAAGGGGGGGACGTCTTCTCTGGGGCCAACGTCCTGACTTTC.

V gene TRBV30 combines with J gene TRBJ2-1, with D perhaps matching TRBD2 (6 bases). Germline lookup yields CDR1 GTSNPN and CDR2 SVGIG (reference sequence). Trimming pared 2 bases from V and 6 bases from J, leaving 8 bases between. The CDR3 has 12 amino acids. The DNA for the CDR3 is TGTGCCTGGAGTTTCGGGGGCAATGAGCAGTTCTTC. Protein product: CAWSFGGNEQFF.